The 20 T cell receptor beta chains presented below share a single source sample, sequenced in a study of blood T cell repertoires in COVID-19. Clones were sequenced by immunoSEQ multiplex PCR, and TCRdb holds only the in-frame ones, with some missing. The data hold 250,000 to 300,000 clones, with about 90% observed a single time. The sequencing input was PBMCs or T cells enriched from blood (not recorded which). These receptors were obtained from a human donor in a cohort exposed to, infected with or recovered from COVID-19 (not recorded which). The donor label of this sample is uncertain.

The rearrangement links TRBV21-1 to TRBJ2-4; the table's D call, TRBD2, has no DNA check behind it. TRBV21-1 is designated a pseudogene. The CDR3 runs to 11 residues. CDR3 nucleotides: TGTGCCAGCAGCAACGAGGACATTCAGTACTTC. Protein sequence: CASSNEDIQYF.

This chain links TRBV13 with TRBJ1-1; D ambiguous. V lost 2 bases and J 0 bases, leaving 7 bases between the germline ends. The germline gives CDR1 PRHDT, CDR2 FYEKMQ (reference sequence). This CDR3 spans 14 amino acids. Here the CDR3 reads CASSLTAMNTEAFF. In nucleotides, the CDR3 is TGTGCCAGCAGCTTAACAGCCATGAACACTGAAGCTTTCTTT.

The chain employs TRBV7-9 and TRBJ2-1, with 12 bases matching TRBD2. V lost 5 bases, J lost 7 bases, and 9 bases stayed unmatched. Germline V gives CDR1 SEHNR, CDR2 FQNEAQ (reference sequence). The CDR3 runs 16 residues. Here the CDR3 DNA reads TGTGCCAGCAGCCTAACTAGCGGGGGGTTAGGGAATGAGCAGTTCTTC. Translation: CASSLTSGGLGNEQFF.

This sequence joins TRBV2 and TRBJ2-5; 9 nucleotides match TRBD1. The CDR3 length is 15 residues. Looked up from germline, CDR1 is SNHLY and CDR2 is FYNNEI. Trimming cost V 6 bases and J 5 bases; bases outside gene matches: 10. CDR3 bases: TGTGCCAGCAGCCGTGATACAGGGGGCGGGGAGACCCAGTACTTC. Amino acids: CASSRDTGGGETQYF.

A note on this clone: The sample carries other DNA sequences with the same CDR3. This chain links TRBV18 with TRBJ1-6, with D uncertain. CDR1 KGHSH and CDR2 LQKENI come from the germline V gene. The CDR3 has 15 residues. The V and J ends lost 6 bases and 0 bases respectively, with 9 bases between them. CDR3 in DNA: TGTGCCAGCTCGCCAGAGTCCTCCTATAATTCACCCCTCCACTTT. Translated: CASSPESSYNSPLHF.

The chain is built from TRBV4-2 and TRBJ1-1, with D tentatively TRBD1 (5 bases). Trimming stripped 1 base from V and 5 bases from J, with 14 bases between. The CDR3 length is 15 residues. In germline, CDR1 is LGHNA, CDR2 YNFKEQ. CDR3 amino acids: CASSQVAGRGTEAFF. In DNA form, the CDR3 reads TGTGCCAGCAGCCAAGTAGCGGGGCGTGGGACTGAAGCTTTCTTT.

V gene TRBV19 combines with J gene TRBJ2-1; 10 bases align to TRBD2. The germline CDR1 and CDR2 sequences are LNHDA and SQIVND (reference sequence). V gave up 4 bases and J gave up 9 bases; unmatched junction bases: 15. This CDR3 is 17 amino acids long. The CDR3 spells CASSTLPLSGGAPEQFF. As DNA, the CDR3 is TGTGCCAGTAGTACCCTCCCCTTGAGCGGGGGGGCCCCTGAGCAGTTCTTC.

This clone was seen only a few times. J is TRBJ1-1 and V is TRBV7-9, with 7 nucleotides matching TRBD1. CDR1 is SEHNR and CDR2 is FQNEAQ in the germline V gene (reference sequence). The CDR3 covers 14 residues. The junction had 4 bases not matched to a gene; V was cut back by 3 bases and J by 3 bases. The CDR3 here is CASSLGQTDTEAFF. CDR3 DNA sequence: TGTGCCAGCAGCTTGGGACAGACGGACACTGAAGCTTTCTTT. Complete variable domain (other parts from reference TRBV7-9 and TRBJ1-1): DTGVSQNPRHKITKRGQNVTFRCDPISEHNRLYWYRQTLGQGPEFLTYFQNEAQLEKSRLLSDRFSAERPKGSFSTLEIQRTEQGDSAMYLCASSLGQTDTEAFFGQGTRLTVV.

The chain joins TRBV12-1 to TRBJ1-1. TRBV12-1 is labeled a pseudogene. CDR3 length: 13 amino acids. The CDR3 DNA follows: TGTGCCAGCAGTCAAACGGGGAACACTGAAGCTTTCTTT. This gives the protein CASSQTGNTEAFF.

Concerning this clone itself: The same CDR3 is also encoded by other DNA sequences in this sample. The chain recombines TRBV12-3 or TRBV12-4 with TRBJ2-7; D gene uncertain. The ends were cut back, 5 bases at V and 6 bases at J, with 8 bases in the middle. The CDR3 totals 11 residues. This CDR3 reads CASSLSGEQYF. For the CDR3, the DNA is TGTGCCAGCAGTCTATCGGGCGAGCAGTACTTC.

This chain uses TRBV7-3 with TRBJ2-3, with D perhaps matching TRBD2 (5 bases). The CDR3 loop spans 14 amino acids. The germline gives CDR1 SGHTA, CDR2 FQGTGA. V was cut by 5 bases and J by 1 base, with 10 bases left in between. Written as DNA, the CDR3 is TGTGCCAGCAGCCCTAGCCTGGGCACAGATACGCAGTATTTT. As protein: CASSPSLGTDTQYF.

The chain uses TRBV4-3 and TRBJ2-1; no firm D call. CDR3 size: 16 residues. V lost 0 bases, J lost 4 bases, and 13 bases lay in between. The germline V gene has CDR1 LGHNA and CDR2 YSLEER. The CDR3 nucleotides are TGCGCCAGCAGCCAAGAGATCCTAGGTGGTTACAATGAGCAGTTCTTC. Encoded protein: CASSQEILGGYNEQFF.

The rearrangement uses TRBV7-8 and TRBJ2-5; no clear D gene. CDR1 SGHVS and CDR2 FQNEAQ come from the germline V gene. Trimming removed 3 bases from V and 1 base from J, with 12 bases in between. The CDR3 spans 15 residues. The CDR3, as DNA: TGTGCCAGCAGCTTGCCCGCCGCGGTCCAAGAGACCCAGTACTTC. Its translation is CASSLPAAVQETQYF.

The J gene is TRBJ1-4, the V gene TRBV30; TRBD1 agrees at 8 bases. V was clipped by 4 bases and J by 3 bases; unmatched bases: 4. In germline, CDR1 is GTSNPN, CDR2 SVGIG (reference sequence). The CDR3 runs 14 residues. The CDR3 nucleotides are TGTGCCTGGACCCCGGGACAGGCTAATGAAAAACTGTTTTTT. Translating gives CAWTPGQANEKLFF.

DNA of the CDR3: TGTGCCATCAGTGAGTCGTTAGGCTACACCTTC. Amino acids: CAISESLGYTF. V usage is TRBV10-3 and J usage is TRBJ1-2, with no clear D. The CDR3 loop spans 11 amino acids. The germline V and J ends were trimmed by 0 bases and 8 bases, with 4 bases remaining between them. From germline, CDR1 is ENHRY and CDR2 SYGVKD.

V usage is TRBV10-3 and J usage is TRBJ2-1; TRBD1 might be the D (8 bases). Germline CDR1 ENHRY, CDR2 SYGVKD. The V gene lost 0 bases and the J gene lost 5 bases, with 14 bases spanning the gap. This CDR3 comprises 16 residues. In nucleotides, the CDR3 is TGTGCCATCAGTGAGTCGGGAACAGGGGGGGACAATGAGCAGTTCTTC. Its translation: CAISESGTGGDNEQFF.

V usage is TRBV18 and J usage is TRBJ2-7, with D perhaps matching TRBD1 (5 bases). Per germline, CDR1 KGHSH and CDR2 LQKENI. The CDR3 is made up of 13 amino acids. Deletions cut 3 bases from V and 7 bases from J, with 13 bases between. CDR3 residues: CASSPVQGGEQYF. The CDR3 DNA reads TGTGCCAGCTCACCTGTTCAGGGTGGAGAGCAGTACTTC. Looking up the rest from reference TRBV18 and TRBJ2-7 gives the full variable domain: NAGVMQNPRHLVRRRGQEARLRCSPMKGHSHVYWYRQLPEEGLKFMVYLQKENIIDESGMPKERFSAEFPKEGPSILRIQQVVRGDSAAYFCASSPVQGGEQYFGPGTRLTVT.

The CDR3 DNA sequence: TGTGCCATCAGTACTAGCGGGGGGGCCTACGAGCAGTACTTC. This codes for CAISTSGGAYEQYF. The J gene is TRBJ2-7, the V gene TRBV10-3, with 13 bases lining up with TRBD2. This CDR3 spans 14 amino acids. Trimming removed 5 bases from V and 2 bases from J; junction bases left unmatched: 0. CDR1 and CDR2 (germline): ENHRY, SYGVKD.

The rearrangement joins TRBV19 to TRBJ1-2; D call uncertain. Germline lookup yields CDR1 LNHDA and CDR2 SQIVND (reference sequence). The CDR3 is 13 amino acids. Trimming left V 3 bases short and J 4 bases short, with 9 bases between. In nucleotides, the CDR3 is TGTGCCAGTAGTATTGAGACTGGCTATGGCTACACCTTC. Translating gives CASSIETGYGYTF.

This clone was detected once. The chain recombines TRBV7-3 with TRBJ2-1; D perhaps matches TRBD2 (5 bases). V lost 3 bases and J lost 10, with 13 bases in between. The germline V gene has CDR1 SGHTA and CDR2 FQGTGA. The CDR3 is 13 residues long. The CDR3 is CASSFLETGEQFF. The DNA of the CDR3 is TGTGCCAGCAGCTTTCTCGAGACGGGGGAGCAGTTCTTC. Supplemented by reference TRBV7-3 and TRBJ2-1, the full variable domain reads GAGVSQTPSNKVTEKGKYVELRCDPISGHTALYWYRQSLGQGPEFLIYFQGTGAADDSGLPNDRFFAVRPEGSVSTLKIQRTERGDSAVYLCASSFLETGEQFFGPGTRLTVL.